The TCR beta chain under discussion was sequenced for a study of blood T cell repertoires in COVID-19. In the study overall: T cells, B-cell-depleted T cells, or PBMCs provided the cDNA or gDNA that served as material.

Cohort 3 recovered donors had two negative PCRs, clearance, or symptom resolution. Original methodology: From reference gene primer amplification, estimates of nucleated cell counts were derived. Only in-frame clones appear in the TCRdb table, and some are missing; sequencing was by immunoSEQ multiplex PCR. The V and J calls and the clone size are those of that table, but D and trimming were determined from the DNA. The data show some 190,000 clones, with 84% seen just once and more than 2.5% held by the top ten. CDR1 and CDR2 from the germline V gene are LGHDT and YNNKEL (reference sequence). Trimming shortened V by 3 bases and J by 1 base, and 13 bases separated the two germline ends. The CDR3 spans 16 residues.

The rearrangement uses TRBV3-1 (or the pseudogene TRBV3-2) and TRBJ1-3, with a weak D call TRBD1 (6 bases). The TCR was taken from a woman younger than 45 who had recovered from COVID-19. Material for sequencing was PBMCs or T cells enriched from blood (not recorded which). This chain's CDR3 is CASSQADRTSGNTIYF. In nucleotides, the CDR3 is TGTGCCAGCAGCCAGGCTGACAGGACTTCTGGAAACACCATATATTTT.